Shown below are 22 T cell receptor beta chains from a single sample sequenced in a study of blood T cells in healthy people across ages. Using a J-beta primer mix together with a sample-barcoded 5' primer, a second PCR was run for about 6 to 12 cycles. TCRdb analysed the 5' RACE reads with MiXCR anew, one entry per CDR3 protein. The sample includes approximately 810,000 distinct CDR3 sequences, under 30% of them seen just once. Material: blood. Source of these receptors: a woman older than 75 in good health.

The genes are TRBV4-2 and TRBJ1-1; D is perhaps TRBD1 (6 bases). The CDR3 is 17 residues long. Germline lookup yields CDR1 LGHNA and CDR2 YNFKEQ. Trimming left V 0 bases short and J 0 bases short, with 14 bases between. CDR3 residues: CASSQDEGRTVNTEAFF. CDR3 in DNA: TGTGCCAGCAGCCAAGATGAGGGCAGGACAGTGAACACTGAAGCTTTCTTT.

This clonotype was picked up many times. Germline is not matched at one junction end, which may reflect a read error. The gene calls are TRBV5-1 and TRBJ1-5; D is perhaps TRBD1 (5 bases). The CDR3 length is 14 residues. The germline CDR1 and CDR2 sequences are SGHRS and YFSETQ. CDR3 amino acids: CASSLGGSNQPQHF. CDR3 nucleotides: TGTGCCAGCAGTTTGGGGGGGAGCAATCAGCCCCAGCATTTT.

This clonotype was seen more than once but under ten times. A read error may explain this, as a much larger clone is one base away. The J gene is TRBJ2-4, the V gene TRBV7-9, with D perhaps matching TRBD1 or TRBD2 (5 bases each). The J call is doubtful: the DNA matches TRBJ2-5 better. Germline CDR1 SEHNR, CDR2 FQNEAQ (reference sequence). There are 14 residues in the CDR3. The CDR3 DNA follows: TGTGCCAGCAGCTTAGGACGTGAGGGGGAGACCCAGTACTTC. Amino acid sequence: CASSLGREGETQYF.

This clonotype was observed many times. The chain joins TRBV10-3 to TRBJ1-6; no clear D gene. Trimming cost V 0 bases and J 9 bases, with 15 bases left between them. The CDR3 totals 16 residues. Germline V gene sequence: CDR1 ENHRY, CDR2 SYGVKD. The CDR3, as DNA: TGTGCCATCAGTGAGTCCGCGAGAACGGTCAGTTCACCCCTCCACTTT. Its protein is CAISESARTVSSPLHF.

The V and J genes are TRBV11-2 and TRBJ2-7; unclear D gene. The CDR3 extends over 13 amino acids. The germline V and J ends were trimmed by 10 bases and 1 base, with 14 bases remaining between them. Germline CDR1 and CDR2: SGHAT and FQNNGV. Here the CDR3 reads CAISEPPSYEQYF. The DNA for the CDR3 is TGTGCCATCAGTGAGCCGCCATCCTACGAGCAGTACTTC.

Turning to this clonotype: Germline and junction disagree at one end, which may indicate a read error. The DNA for the CDR3 is TGTGCCAGCAGTTTGAGGGCGAGCGCAGATGCGCAGTATTTT. Protein product: CASSLRASADAQYF. The rearrangement joins TRBV12-3 or TRBV12-4 to TRBJ2-3; a weak D match, TRBD2 (5 bases). The CDR3 is made up of 14 amino acids.

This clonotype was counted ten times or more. In DNA, the CDR3 is TGCAGTGCGAGACAACAGGGTCGGAGGACTGAAGCTTTCTTT. It codes for CSARQQGRRTEAFF. The chain has TRBV20-1 and TRBJ1-1; D perhaps matches TRBD1 (6 bases). Trimming left V 6 bases short and J 5 bases short, with 19 bases between. Per the germline V gene, CDR1 is DFQATT and CDR2 is SNEGSKA (reference sequence). This CDR3 is built from 14 residues.

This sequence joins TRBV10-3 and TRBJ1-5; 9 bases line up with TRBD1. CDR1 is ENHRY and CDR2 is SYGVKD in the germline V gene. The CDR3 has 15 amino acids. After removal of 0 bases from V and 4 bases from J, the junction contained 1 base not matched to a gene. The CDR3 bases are TGTGCCATCAGTGAGTCGGGACAGGGAAATCAGCCCCAGCATTTT. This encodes CAISESGQGNQPQHF.

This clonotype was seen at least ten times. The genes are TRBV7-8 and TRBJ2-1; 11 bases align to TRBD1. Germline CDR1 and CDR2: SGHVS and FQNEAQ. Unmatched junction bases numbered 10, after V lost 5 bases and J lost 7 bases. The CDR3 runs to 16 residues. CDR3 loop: CASSPAGQGVRNEQFF. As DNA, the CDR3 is TGTGCCAGCAGCCCTGCGGGACAGGGGGTAAGAAATGAGCAGTTCTTC.

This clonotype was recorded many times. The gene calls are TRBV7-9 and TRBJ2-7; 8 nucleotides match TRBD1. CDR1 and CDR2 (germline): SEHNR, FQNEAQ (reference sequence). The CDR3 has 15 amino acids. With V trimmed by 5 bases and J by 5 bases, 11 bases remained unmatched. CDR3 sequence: CASSPSSGQGDEQYF. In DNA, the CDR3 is TGTGCCAGCAGCCCCTCCTCAGGACAGGGTGACGAGCAGTACTTC. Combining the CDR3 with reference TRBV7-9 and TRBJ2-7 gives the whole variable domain DTGVSQNPRHKITKRGQNVTFRCDPISEHNRLYWYRQTLGQGPEFLTYFQNEAQLEKSRLLSDRFSAERPKGSFSTLEIQRTEQGDSAMYLCASSPSSGQGDEQYFGPGTRLTVT.

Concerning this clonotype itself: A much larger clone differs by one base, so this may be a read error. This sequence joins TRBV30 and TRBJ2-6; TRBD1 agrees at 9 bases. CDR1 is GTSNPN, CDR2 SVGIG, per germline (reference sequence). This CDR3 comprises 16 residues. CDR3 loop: CAWRVQGASGANVPTF. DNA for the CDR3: TGTGCCTGGAGAGTACAGGGGGCATCTGGGGCCAACGTCCCGACTTTC.

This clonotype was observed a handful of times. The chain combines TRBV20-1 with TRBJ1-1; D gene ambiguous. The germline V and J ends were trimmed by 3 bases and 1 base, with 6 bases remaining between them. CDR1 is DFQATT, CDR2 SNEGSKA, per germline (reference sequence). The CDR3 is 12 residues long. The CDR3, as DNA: TGCAGTGCTAGTCGAGAGAACACTGAAGCTTTCTTT. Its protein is CSASRENTEAFF.

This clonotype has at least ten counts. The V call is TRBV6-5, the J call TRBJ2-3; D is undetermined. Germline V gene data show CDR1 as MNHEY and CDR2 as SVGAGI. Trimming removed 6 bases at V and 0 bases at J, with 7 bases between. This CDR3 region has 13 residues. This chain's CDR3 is CASRGDSTDTQYF. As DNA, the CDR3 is TGTGCCAGCAGAGGCGACAGCACAGATACGCAGTATTTT.

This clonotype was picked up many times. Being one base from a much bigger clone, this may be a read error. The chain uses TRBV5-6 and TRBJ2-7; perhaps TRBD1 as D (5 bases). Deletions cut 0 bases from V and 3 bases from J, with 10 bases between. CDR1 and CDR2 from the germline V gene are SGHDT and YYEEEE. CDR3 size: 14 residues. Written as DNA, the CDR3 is TGTGCCAGCAGCTTGGGACAGCTTTGCTACGAGCAGTACTTC. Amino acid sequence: CASSLGQLCYEQYF.

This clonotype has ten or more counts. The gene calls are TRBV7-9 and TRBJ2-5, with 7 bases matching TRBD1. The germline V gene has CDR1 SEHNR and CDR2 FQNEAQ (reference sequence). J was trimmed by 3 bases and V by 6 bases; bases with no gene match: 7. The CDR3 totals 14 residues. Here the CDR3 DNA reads TGTGCCAGCAGGCCAACAGGGGAGAAAGAGACCCAGTACTTC. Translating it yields CASRPTGEKETQYF.

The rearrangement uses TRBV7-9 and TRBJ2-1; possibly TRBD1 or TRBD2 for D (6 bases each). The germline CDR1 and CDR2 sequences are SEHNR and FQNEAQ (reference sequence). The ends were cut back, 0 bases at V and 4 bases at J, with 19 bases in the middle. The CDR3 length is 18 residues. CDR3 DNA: TGTGCCAGCAGCTTAGCGATATCGGGAGACAGGATTTACAATGAGCAGTTCTTC. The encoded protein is CASSLAISGDRIYNEQFF. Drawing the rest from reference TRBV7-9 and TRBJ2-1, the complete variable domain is DTGVSQNPRHKITKRGQNVTFRCDPISEHNRLYWYRQTLGQGPEFLTYFQNEAQLEKSRLLSDRFSAERPKGSFSTLEIQRTEQGDSAMYLCASSLAISGDRIYNEQFFGPGTRLTVL.

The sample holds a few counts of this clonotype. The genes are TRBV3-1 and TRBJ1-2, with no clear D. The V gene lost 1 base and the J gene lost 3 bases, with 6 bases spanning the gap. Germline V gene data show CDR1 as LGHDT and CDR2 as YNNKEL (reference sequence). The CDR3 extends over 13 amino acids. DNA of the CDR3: TGTGCCAGCAGCCAAGCATTCGACTATGGCTACACCTTC. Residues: CASSQAFDYGYTF.

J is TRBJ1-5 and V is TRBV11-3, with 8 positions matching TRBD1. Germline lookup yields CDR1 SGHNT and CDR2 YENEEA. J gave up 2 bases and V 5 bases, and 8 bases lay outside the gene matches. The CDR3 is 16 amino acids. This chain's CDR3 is CASSAETDRGNQPQHF. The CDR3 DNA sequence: TGTGCCAGCAGCGCGGAGACGGACAGGGGCAATCAGCCCCAGCATTTT.

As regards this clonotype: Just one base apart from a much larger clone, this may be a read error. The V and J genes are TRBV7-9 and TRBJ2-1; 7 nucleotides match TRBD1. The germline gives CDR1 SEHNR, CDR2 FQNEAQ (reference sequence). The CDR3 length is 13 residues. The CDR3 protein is CASRPGQAHEQLF. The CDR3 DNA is TGTGCCAGCCGACCCGGACAGGCCCATGAGCAGTTATTC.

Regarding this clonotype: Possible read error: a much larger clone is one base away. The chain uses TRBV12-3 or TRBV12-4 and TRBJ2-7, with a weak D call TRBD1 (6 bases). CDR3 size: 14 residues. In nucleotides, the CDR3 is TGTGCCTGCAGTCTCCGGACAGAAAGCCACGAGCAGTACTTC. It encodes CACSLRTESHEQYF.

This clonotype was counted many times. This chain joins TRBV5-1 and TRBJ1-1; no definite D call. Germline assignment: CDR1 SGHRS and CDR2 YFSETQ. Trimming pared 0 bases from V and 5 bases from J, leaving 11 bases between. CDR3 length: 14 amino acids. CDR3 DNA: TGCGCCAGCAGCTTGGATACGGTGACGACTGAAGCTTTCTTT. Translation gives CASSLDTVTTEAFF.

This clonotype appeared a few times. The CDR3 is CASSQGIGGGAETQYF. The CDR3 DNA reads as TGCGCCAGCAGCCAAGGAATTGGGGGGGGCGCGGAGACCCAGTACTTC. The chain has TRBV4-3 and TRBJ2-5, with a possible D match to TRBD2 (7 bases). The ends were cut back, 1 base at V and 5 bases at J, with 17 bases in the middle. This CDR3 spans 16 amino acids. Germline V gene lookup returns CDR1 LGHNA and CDR2 YSLEER.